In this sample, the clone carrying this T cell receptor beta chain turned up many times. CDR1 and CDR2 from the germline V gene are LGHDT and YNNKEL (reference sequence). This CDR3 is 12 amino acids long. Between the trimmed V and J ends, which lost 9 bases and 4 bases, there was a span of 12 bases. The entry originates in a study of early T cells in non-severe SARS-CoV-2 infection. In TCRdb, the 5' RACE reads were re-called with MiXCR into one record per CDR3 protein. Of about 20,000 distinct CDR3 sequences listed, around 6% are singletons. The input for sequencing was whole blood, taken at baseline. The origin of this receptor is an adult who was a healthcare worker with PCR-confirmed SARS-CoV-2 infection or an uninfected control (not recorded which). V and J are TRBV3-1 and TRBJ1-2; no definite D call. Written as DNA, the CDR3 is TGTGCCAGTACCGGGCCGATCTATGGCTACACCTTC. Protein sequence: CASTGPIYGYTF. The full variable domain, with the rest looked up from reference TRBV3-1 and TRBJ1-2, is DTAVSQTPKYLVTQMGNDKSIKCEQNLGHDTMYWYKQDSKKFLKIMFSYNNKELIINETVPNRFSPKSPDKAHLNLHINSLELGDSAVYFCASTGPIYGYTFGSGTRLTVV.